The entry below gives a single T cell receptor (beta chain) sequence along with its context. This record belongs to a study of blood T cell repertoires in COVID-19. For the study at large: Sites in the United States, Italy and Spain provided acute and convalescent COVID-19 samples. Sources were T cells, B-cell-depleted T cells, or PBMCs; the material itself was cDNA or gDNA.

As processed by the authors: The assay estimated nucleated cells by amplifying reference gene primers. TCRdb's table, derived via immunoSEQ multiplex PCR, lists solely in-frame clones and lacks some. The DNA gave D and trimming, while V, J and clone size come from that table. Of approximately 210,000 clones listed, around 83% are singletons. Sequencing input: peripheral blood. The source of this sequence is a man over 45 with active or convalescent COVID-19.

The CDR3 is CASSLTGYIYGYTF. The CDR3 DNA is TGTGCCAGCAGTTTGACAGGGTATATCTATGGCTACACCTTC. The chain combines TRBV28 with TRBJ1-2; TRBD1 aligns across 7 bases. This CDR3 contains 14 residues. With V trimmed by 3 bases and J by 4 bases, 5 bases remained unmatched. Germline V gene data show CDR1 as MDHEN and CDR2 as SYDVKM.